Following are 9 T cell receptor beta chains from one sample sequenced in a study of blood T cell repertoires in COVID-19. TCRdb's copy holds only in-frame clones and misses some; the assay was immunoSEQ multiplex PCR. Found here are 190,000 or so clones, 90% of them singletons; the top ten hold about 0.59%. Specimen: peripheral blood. The origin of the receptors is a man aged 45-65 years with acute or convalescent COVID-19.

The rearrangement uses TRBV19 and TRBJ1-2, with 8 bases fitting TRBD1. V lost 3 bases, J lost 8 bases, and 11 bases stayed unmatched. Germline V gene lookup returns CDR1 LNHDA and CDR2 SQIVND (reference sequence). The CDR3 runs to 15 residues. The CDR3 nucleotides read TGTGCCAGTAGTATTGGTGGGACAGGCCCAAAAGGCTACACCTTC. Translation: CASSIGGTGPKGYTF.

J is TRBJ2-1 and V is TRBV10-3; D remains unclear. V lost 0 bases to trimming and J lost 5 bases, with 8 bases between them. The CDR3 extends over 14 amino acids. CDR1 and CDR2 (germline): ENHRY, SYGVKD. The CDR3 region has the DNA TGTGCCATCAGTGAGTCGACTCTTAACAATGAGCAGTTCTTC. Translating gives CAISESTLNNEQFF.

This clone has only a few counts. The chain carries TRBV9 and TRBJ2-1; 9 bases line up with TRBD1. V lost 2 bases to trimming and J lost 8 bases; unmatched junction nucleotides: 5. CDR1 is SGDLS, CDR2 YYNGEE, per germline. The CDR3 totals 14 residues. As DNA, the CDR3 is TGTGCCAGCAGCGTGGACACAGGGGGCTATGAGCAGTTCTTC. Translation: CASSVDTGGYEQFF.

This clone was detected a few times. The chain carries TRBV2 and TRBJ1-6; 7 nucleotides line up with TRBD1. Trimming took 7 bases from V and 10 from J; bases not matched to a gene: 19. CDR1 SNHLY and CDR2 FYNNEI come from the germline V gene. CDR3 length: 17 amino acids. CDR3: CASTRGPGTEKYSPLHF. In DNA, the CDR3 is TGTGCCAGCACCCGAGGACCCGGGACAGAAAAATACTCACCCCTCCACTTT.

This sequence joins TRBV9 and TRBJ2-7; tentative D call: TRBD1 (6 bases). The V end was cut by 2 bases, the J end by 3 bases, with 12 bases between. The CDR3 has 14 amino acids. CDR1 is SGDLS, CDR2 YYNGEE, per germline. This CDR3 reads CASSVSQGSYEQYF. The DNA of the CDR3 is TGTGCCAGCAGCGTGAGCCAGGGGAGCTACGAGCAGTACTTC.

The V call is TRBV10-3, the J call TRBJ2-1, with D maybe TRBD1 (6 bases). CDR1 is ENHRY and CDR2 is SYGVKD in the germline V gene. V gave up 6 bases and J gave up 8 bases, with 17 bases separating them. This CDR3 has 14 amino acids. CDR3 sequence: CAISPGQLRDEQFF. DNA for the CDR3: TGTGCCATCAGCCCCGGACAGTTGAGGGATGAGCAGTTCTTC.

The chain combines TRBV7-3 with TRBJ1-1; TRBD1 is a possible D gene (5 bases). The germline V gene encodes CDR1 SGHTA and CDR2 FQGTGA. The ends were cut back, 5 bases at V and 2 bases at J, with 9 bases in the middle. The CDR3 extends over 13 amino acids. The CDR3 nucleotides are TGTGCCAGCAGCAAACAGGAAAACACTGAAGCTTTCTTT. It encodes CASSKQENTEAFF.

This chain joins TRBV4-1 and TRBJ2-2; 7 nucleotides line up with TRBD2. This CDR3 is built from 17 residues. CDR1 is MGHRA, CDR2 YSYEKL, per germline. The ends lost 0 bases at V and 1 base at J; junction bases unmatched: 5. Here the CDR3 reads CASSQERQRGNTGELFF. CDR3 sequence (DNA): TGCGCCAGCAGCCAAGAGAGGCAGCGGGGGAACACCGGGGAGCTGTTTTTT.

The CDR3 DNA reads TGCGCCAGCAGTGAGGGTAGGATAGCGGGAGGCACAGATACGCAGTATTTT. It yields the protein CASSEGRIAGGTDTQYF. The rearrangement links TRBV10-1 to TRBJ2-3; the match to TRBD2 covers 9 bases. This CDR3 is built from 17 residues. After removal of 2 bases from V and 1 base from J, the junction contained 7 bases not matched to a gene. CDR1 WNHNN and CDR2 SYGVQD come from the germline V gene (reference sequence).